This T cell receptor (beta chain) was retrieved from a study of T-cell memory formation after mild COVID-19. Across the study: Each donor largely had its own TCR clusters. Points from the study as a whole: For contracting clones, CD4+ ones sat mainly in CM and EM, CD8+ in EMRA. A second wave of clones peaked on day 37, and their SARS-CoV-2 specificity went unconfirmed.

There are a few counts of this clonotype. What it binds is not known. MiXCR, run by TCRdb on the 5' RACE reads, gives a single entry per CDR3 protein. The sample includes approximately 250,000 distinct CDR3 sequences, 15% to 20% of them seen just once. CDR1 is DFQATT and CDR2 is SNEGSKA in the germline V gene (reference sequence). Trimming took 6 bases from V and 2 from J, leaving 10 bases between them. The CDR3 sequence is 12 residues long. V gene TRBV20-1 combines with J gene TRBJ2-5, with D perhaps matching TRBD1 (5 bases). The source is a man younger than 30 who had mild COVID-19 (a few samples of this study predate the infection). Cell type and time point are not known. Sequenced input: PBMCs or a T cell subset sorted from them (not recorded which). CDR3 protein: CSAADRQETQYF. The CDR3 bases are TGCAGTGCAGCAGACAGACAAGAGACCCAGTACTTC.